The present TCR beta chain was sequenced within a study of OX40 agonist ivuxolimab in advanced cancers. At the level of the study: People in dose escalation had one of these cancers: hepatocellular carcinoma, melanoma, renal cell or head and neck cancer. General study results and limits: Doses of 0.1 to 3.0 mg/kg were accompanied by clonal expansion of CD4+ and CD8+ blood T cells by week 6. The mean number of expanded clones was higher in CD8+ T cells than in CD4+.

CDR1 is MDHEN and CDR2 is SYDVKM in the germline V gene. V dropped 0 bases and J dropped 0 bases, with 6 bases sitting between them. CDR3 length equals 14 residues. Profiled with immunoSEQ multiplex PCR; TCRdb holds only in-frame clones, not every one. The sample records over 15,000 clones, 65% to 85% being singletons. This clone was picked up a small number of times. The antigen remains undetermined. The chain combines TRBV28 with TRBJ2-7; tentative D call: TRBD1 (5 bases). Sequencing was performed on CD4+ or CD8+ T cells sorted from blood, taken in a trial of the OX40 agonist ivuxolimab. The TCR comes from an adult with an advanced solid tumor such as melanoma, head and neck, liver or kidney cancer. The chain's CDR3 is CASSLWQGSYEQYF. Here the CDR3 DNA reads TGTGCCAGCAGTTTATGGCAGGGCTCCTACGAGCAGTACTTC.